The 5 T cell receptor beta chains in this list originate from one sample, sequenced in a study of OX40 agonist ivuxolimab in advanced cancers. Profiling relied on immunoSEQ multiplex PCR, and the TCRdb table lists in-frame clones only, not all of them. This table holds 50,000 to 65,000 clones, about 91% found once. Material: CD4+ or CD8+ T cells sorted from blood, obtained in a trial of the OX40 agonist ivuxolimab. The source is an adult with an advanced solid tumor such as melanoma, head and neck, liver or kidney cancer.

In DNA form, the CDR3 reads TGTGCCAGCAGCTTGGGACTAGCGGAAGAGACCCAGTACTTC. Translating it yields CASSLGLAEETQYF. This rearrangement joins TRBV13 to TRBJ2-5; 11 nucleotides match TRBD2. This CDR3 comprises 14 residues. Germline CDR1 reads PRHDT; CDR2 reads FYEKMQ (reference sequence). The J segment lost 3 bases and the V segment lost 3 bases, leaving 0 bases of the junction unmatched.

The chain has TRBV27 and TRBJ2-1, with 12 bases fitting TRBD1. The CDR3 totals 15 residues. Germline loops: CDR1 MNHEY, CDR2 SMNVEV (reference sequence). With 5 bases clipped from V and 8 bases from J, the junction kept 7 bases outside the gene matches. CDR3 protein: CASSPGTGGFDEQFF. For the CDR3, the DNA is TGTGCCAGCAGTCCAGGGACAGGGGGCTTTGATGAGCAGTTCTTC.

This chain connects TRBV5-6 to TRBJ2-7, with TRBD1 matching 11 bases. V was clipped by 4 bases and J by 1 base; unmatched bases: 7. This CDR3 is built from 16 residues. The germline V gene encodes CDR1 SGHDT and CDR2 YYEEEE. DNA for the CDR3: TGTGCCAGCAGCCCGGCCGGGACAGGGGGTTCCTACGAGCAGTACTTC. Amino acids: CASSPAGTGGSYEQYF. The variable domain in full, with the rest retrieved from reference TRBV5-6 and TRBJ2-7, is DAGVTQSPTHLIKTRGQQVTLRCSPKSGHDTVSWYQQALGQGPQFIFQYYEEEERQRGNFPDRFSGHQFPNYSSELNVNALLLGDSALYLCASSPAGTGGSYEQYFGPGTRLTVT.

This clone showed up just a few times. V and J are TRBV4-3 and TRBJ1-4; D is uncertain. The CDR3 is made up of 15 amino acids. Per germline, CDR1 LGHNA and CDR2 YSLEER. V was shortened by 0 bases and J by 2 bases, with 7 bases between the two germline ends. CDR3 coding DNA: TGCGCCAGCAGCCAAGACCAGGTCACTAATGAAAAACTGTTTTTT. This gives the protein CASSQDQVTNEKLFF.

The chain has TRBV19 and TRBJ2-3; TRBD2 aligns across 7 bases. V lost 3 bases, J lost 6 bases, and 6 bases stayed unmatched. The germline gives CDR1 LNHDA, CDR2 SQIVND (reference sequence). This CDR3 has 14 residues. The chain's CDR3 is CASSITAGRDTQYF. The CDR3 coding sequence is TGTGCCAGTAGTATCACAGCGGGAAGGGATACGCAGTATTTT.